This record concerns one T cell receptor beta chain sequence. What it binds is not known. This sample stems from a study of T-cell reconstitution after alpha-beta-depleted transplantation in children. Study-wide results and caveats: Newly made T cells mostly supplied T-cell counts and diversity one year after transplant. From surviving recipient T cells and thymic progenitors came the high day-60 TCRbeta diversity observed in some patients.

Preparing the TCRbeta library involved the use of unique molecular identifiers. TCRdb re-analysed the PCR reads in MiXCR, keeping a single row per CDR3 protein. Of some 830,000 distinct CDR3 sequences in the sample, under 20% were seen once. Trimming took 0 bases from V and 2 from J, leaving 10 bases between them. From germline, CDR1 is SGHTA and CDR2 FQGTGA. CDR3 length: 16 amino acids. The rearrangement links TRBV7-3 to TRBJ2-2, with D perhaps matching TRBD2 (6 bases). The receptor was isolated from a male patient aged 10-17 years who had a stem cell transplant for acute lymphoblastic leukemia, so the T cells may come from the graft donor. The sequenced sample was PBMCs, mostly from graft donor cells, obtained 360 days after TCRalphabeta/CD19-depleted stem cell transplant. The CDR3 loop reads CASSLTFSGNTGELFF. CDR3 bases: TGTGCCAGCAGCTTAACCTTTAGCGGCAACACCGGGGAGCTGTTTTTT.